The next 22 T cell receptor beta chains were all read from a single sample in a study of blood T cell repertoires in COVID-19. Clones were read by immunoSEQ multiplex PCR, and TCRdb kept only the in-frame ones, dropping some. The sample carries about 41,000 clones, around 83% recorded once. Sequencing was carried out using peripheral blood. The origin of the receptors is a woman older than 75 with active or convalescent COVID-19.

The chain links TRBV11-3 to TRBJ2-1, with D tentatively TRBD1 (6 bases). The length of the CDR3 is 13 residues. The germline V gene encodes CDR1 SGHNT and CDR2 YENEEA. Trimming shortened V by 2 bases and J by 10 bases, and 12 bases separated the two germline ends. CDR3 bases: TGTGCCAGCAGCTTATCAGGGGCTTGGGAGCAGTTCTTC. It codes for CASSLSGAWEQFF.

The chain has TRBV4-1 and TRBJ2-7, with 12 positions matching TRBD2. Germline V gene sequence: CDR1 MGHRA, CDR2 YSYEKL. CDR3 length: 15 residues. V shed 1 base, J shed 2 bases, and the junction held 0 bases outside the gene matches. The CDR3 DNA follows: TGCGCCAGCAGCCAAGGACTAGCGGGAGCCTACGAGCAGTACTTC. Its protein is CASSQGLAGAYEQYF.

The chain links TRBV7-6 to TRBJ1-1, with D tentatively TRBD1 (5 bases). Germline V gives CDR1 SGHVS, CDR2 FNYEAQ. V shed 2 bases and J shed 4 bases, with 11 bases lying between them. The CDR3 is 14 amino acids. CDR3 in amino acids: CASSLWGEGTEAFF. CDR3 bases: TGTGCCAGCAGCTTATGGGGGGAGGGCACTGAAGCTTTCTTT.

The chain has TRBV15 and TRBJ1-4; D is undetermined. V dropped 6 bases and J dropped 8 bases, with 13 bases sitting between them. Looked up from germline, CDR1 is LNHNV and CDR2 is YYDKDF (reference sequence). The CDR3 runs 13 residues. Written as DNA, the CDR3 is TGTGCCACCAGGGGAGGTTCTTGGGAAAAACTGTTTTTT. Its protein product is CATRGGSWEKLFF. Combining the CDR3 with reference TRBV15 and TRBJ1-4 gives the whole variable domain DAMVIQNPRYQVTQFGKPVTLSCSQTLNHNVMYWYQQKSSQAPKLLFHYYDKDFNNEADTPDNFQSRRPNTSFCFLDIRSPGLGDTAMYLCATRGGSWEKLFFGSGTQLSVL.

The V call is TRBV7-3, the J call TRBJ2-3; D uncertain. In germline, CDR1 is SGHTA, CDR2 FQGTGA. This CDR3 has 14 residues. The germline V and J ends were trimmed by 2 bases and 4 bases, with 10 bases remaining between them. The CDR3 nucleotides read TGTGCCAGCAGCTTACGGTTTCCCCCAGATACGCAGTATTTT. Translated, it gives CASSLRFPPDTQYF.

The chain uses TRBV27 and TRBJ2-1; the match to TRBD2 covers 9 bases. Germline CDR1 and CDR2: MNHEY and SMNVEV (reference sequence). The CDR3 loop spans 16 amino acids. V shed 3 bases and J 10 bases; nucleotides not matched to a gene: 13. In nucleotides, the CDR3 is TGTGCCAGCAGTTTGGGGGCGGGAGGGGTCTCCCTCGAGCAGTTCTTC. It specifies CASSLGAGGVSLEQFF.

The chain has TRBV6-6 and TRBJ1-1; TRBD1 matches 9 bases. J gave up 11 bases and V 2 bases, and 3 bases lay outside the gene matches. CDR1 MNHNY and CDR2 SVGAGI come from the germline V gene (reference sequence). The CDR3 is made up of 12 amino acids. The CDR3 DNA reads TGTGCCAGCAGTTACGGACAGGGGAGCGCTTTCTTT. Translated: CASSYGQGSAFF.

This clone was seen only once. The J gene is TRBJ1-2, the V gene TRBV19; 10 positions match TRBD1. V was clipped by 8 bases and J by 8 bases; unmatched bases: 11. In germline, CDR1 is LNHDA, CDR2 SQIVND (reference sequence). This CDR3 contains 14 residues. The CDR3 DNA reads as TGTGCCAGTGCCCCGACAGGGGGCGGACAGGGCTACACCTTC. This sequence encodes CASAPTGGGQGYTF.

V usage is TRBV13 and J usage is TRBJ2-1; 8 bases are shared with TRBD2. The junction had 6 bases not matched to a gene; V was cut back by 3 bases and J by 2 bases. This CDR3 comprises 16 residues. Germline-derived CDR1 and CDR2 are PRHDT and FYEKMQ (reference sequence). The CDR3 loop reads CASSFKRAGAYNEQFF. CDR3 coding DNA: TGTGCCAGCAGCTTTAAGAGAGCGGGGGCCTACAATGAGCAGTTCTTC.

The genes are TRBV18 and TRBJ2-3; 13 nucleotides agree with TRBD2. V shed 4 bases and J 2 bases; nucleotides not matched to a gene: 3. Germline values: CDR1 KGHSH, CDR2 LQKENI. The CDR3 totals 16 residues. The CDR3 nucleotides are TGTGCCAGCTCACTACTAGCGGGAGGGGTCACAGATACGCAGTATTTT. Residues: CASSLLAGGVTDTQYF.

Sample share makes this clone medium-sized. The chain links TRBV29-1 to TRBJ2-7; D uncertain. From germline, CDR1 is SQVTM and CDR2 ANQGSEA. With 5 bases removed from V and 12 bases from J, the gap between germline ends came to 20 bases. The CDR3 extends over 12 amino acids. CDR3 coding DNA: TGCAGCGTTTCGACATGGGCTCGACGTCTGTACTTC. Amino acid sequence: CSVSTWARRLYF.

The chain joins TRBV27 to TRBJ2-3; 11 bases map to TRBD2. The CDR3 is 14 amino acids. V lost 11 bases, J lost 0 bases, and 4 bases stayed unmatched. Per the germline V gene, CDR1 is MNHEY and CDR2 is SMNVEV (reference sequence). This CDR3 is CACRLAGSTDTQYF. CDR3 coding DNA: TGTGCCTGCCGACTAGCGGGGAGCACAGATACGCAGTATTTT.

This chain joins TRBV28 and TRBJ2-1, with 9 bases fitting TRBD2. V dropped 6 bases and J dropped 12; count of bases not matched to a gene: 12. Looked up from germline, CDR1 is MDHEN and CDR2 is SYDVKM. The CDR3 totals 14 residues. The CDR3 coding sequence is TGTGCCAGCAGCCAATTTAGCGGGAGTTCGCGGCAGTTCTTC. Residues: CASSQFSGSSRQFF.

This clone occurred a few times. The CDR3 DNA sequence: TGTGCCTGGAGTTCGGGAGGTTCATACACCGGGGAGCTGTTTTTT. This gives the protein CAWSSGGSYTGELFF. The chain links TRBV30 to TRBJ2-2; 7 bases align to TRBD2. Germline CDR1 reads GTSNPN; CDR2 reads SVGIG (reference sequence). Trimming removed 2 bases from V and 3 bases from J; junction bases left unmatched: 6. The CDR3 is 15 amino acids. The variable domain in full, completed from reference TRBV30 and TRBJ2-2, reads SQTIHQWPATLVQPVGSPLSLECTVEGTSNPNLYWYRQAAGRGLQLLFYSVGIGQISSEVPQNLSASRPQDRQFILSSKKLLLSDSGFYLCAWSSGGSYTGELFFGEGSRLTVL.

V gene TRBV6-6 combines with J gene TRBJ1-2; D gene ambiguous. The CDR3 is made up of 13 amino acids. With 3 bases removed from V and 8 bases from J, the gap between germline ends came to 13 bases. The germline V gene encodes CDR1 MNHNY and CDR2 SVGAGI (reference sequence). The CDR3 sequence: CASSYGDPAGYTF. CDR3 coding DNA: TGTGCCAGCAGTTATGGAGACCCGGCGGGCTACACCTTC.

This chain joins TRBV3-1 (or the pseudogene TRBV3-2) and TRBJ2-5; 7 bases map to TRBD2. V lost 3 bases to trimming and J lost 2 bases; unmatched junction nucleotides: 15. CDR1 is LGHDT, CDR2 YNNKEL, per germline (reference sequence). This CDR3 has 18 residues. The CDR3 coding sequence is TGTGCCAGCAGCCAGGTCCCCCAGACTAGCCCAACTCAAGAGACCCAGTACTTC. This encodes CASSQVPQTSPTQETQYF.

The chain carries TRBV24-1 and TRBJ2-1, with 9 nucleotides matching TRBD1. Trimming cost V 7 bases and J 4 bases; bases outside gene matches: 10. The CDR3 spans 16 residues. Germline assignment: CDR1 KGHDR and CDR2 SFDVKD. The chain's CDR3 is CATSSGQGPPYNEQFF. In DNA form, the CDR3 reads TGTGCCACCAGCTCGGGACAGGGCCCGCCGTACAATGAGCAGTTCTTC.

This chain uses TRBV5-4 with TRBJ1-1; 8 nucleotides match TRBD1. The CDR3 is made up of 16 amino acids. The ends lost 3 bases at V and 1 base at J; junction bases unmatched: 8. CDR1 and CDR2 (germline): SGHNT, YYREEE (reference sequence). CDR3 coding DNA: TGTGCCAGCAGCTCTCTCGGACAGGGATCGAACACTGAAGCTTTCTTT. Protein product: CASSSLGQGSNTEAFF.

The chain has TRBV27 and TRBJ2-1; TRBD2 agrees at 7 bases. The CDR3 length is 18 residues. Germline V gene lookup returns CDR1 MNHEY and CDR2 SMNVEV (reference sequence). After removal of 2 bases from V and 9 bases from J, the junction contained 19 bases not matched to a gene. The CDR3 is CASSLNYPGAPGGGEQFF. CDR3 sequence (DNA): TGTGCCAGCAGTTTAAACTACCCGGGAGCCCCGGGAGGTGGTGAGCAGTTCTTC.

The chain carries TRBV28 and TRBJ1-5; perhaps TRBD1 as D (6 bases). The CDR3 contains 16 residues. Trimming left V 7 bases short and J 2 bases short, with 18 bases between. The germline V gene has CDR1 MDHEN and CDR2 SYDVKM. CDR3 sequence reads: CASTPGAQWGNQPQHF. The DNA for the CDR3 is TGTGCCAGCACCCCAGGGGCGCAGTGGGGCAATCAGCCCCAGCATTTT.

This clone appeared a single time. The DNA of the CDR3 is TGTGCCAGCAGTACACCCGGACAGAACACCGGGGAGCTGTTTTTT. It specifies CASSTPGQNTGELFF. This rearrangement joins TRBV28 to TRBJ2-2; D possibly corresponds to TRBD1 (5 bases). There are 15 residues in the CDR3. Trimming removed 5 bases at V and 1 base at J, with 11 bases between. Germline CDR1 is MDHEN and CDR2 is SYDVKM. The full variable domain, in which reference TRBV28 and TRBJ2-2 provide the parts outside the CDR3, is DVKVTQSSRYLVKRTGEKVFLECVQDMDHENMFWYRQDPGLGLRLIYFSYDVKMKEKGDIPEGYSVSREKKERFSLILESASTNQTSMYLCASSTPGQNTGELFFGEGSRLTVL.

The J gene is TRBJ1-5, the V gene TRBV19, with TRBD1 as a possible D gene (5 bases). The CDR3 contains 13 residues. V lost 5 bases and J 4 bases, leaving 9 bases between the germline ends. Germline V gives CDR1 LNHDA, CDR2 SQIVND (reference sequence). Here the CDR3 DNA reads TGTGCCAGTAGTTACGACAGTAATCAGCCCCAGCATTTT. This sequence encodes CASSYDSNQPQHF. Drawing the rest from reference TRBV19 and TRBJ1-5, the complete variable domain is DGGITQSPKYLFRKEGQNVTLSCEQNLNHDAMYWYRQDPGQGLRLIYYSQIVNDFQKGDIAEGYSVSREKKESFPLTVTSAQKNPTAFYLCASSYDSNQPQHFGDGTRLSIL.